What follows are 11 T cell receptor beta chains derived from one specimen sequenced in a study of cytomegalovirus exposure and HLA in healthy donors. The PCR was carried out with 60 Vbeta primers and 13 Jbeta primers. Profiled with immunoSEQ multiplex PCR; TCRdb holds only in-frame clones, not every one. There are a few hundred thousand clones in the sample; 80% to 90% occur only once, and around 2.8% lies in the top ten. Material: PBMCs. The receptors originated from a man younger than 45 in good health and CMV-seronegative.

V gene TRBV2 combines with J gene TRBJ2-7; 10 bases are shared with TRBD2. With V trimmed by 6 bases and J by 1 base, 6 bases remained unmatched. This CDR3 comprises 15 residues. Germline CDR1 is SNHLY and CDR2 is FYNNEI. DNA of the CDR3: TGTGCCAGCAGGGGTAGCGGGGGGCGGTCCTACGAGCAGTACTTC. Translated: CASRGSGGRSYEQYF. Full variable domain (outside the CDR3, taken from reference TRBV2 and TRBJ2-7): EPEVTQTPSHQVTQMGQEVILRCVPISNHLYFYWYRQILGQKVEFLVSFYNNEISEKSEIFDDQFSVERPDGSNFTLKIRSTKLEDSAMYFCASRGSGGRSYEQYFGPGTRLTVT.

V usage is TRBV19 and J usage is TRBJ1-5; TRBD1 matches at 7 bases. Germline lookup yields CDR1 LNHDA and CDR2 SQIVND (reference sequence). The V gene end was trimmed by 2 bases and the J gene end by 7 bases; junction bases not matched to a gene: 2. There are 13 residues in the CDR3. The CDR3 DNA sequence: TGTGCCAGTAGTATACCAGGGGGACAGCCCCAGCATTTT. This encodes CASSIPGGQPQHF.

CDR3: CASSLAGQGMDGYTF. The CDR3 bases are TGCGCCAGCAGCTTGGCGGGACAGGGTATGGATGGCTACACCTTC. The V gene is TRBV5-1, the J gene TRBJ1-2, with 9 bases aligning to TRBD1. CDR3 length: 15 residues. Germline loops: CDR1 SGHRS, CDR2 YFSETQ. V lost 0 bases, J lost 6 bases, and 6 bases stayed unmatched.

This rearrangement joins TRBV6-1 to TRBJ2-1; 11 nucleotides agree with TRBD1. After removal of 5 bases from V and 6 bases from J, the junction contained 6 bases not matched to a gene. In germline, CDR1 is MNHNS, CDR2 SASEGT. The CDR3 extends over 15 amino acids. This chain's CDR3 is CASSKTGQGVNEQFF. The DNA for the CDR3 is TGTGCCAGCAGTAAAACGGGACAGGGGGTCAATGAGCAGTTCTTC.

This chain links TRBV5-1 with TRBJ2-5, with 7 bases identical to TRBD1. V shed 4 bases and J 10 bases; nucleotides not matched to a gene: 7. There are 12 residues in the CDR3. The germline V gene has CDR1 SGHRS and CDR2 YFSETQ. This chain's CDR3 is CASSPRTGIQYF. CDR3 sequence (DNA): TGCGCCAGCAGCCCCCGGACAGGCATCCAGTACTTC.

The V gene is TRBV19, the J gene TRBJ1-5; D remains ambiguous. V lost 3 bases and J 7 bases, leaving 16 bases between the germline ends. The CDR3 contains 15 residues. Germline lookup yields CDR1 LNHDA and CDR2 SQIVND (reference sequence). CDR3 in DNA: TGTGCCAGTAGTATTCCCAGGACGGGAGTCCAGCCCCAGCATTTT. This translates into CASSIPRTGVQPQHF.

Comment on this clone: The junction does not match germline at one end; this may be a read error. The J gene is TRBJ2-6, the V gene TRBV7-3; a possible D gene is TRBD1 (5 bases). Germline assignment: CDR1 SGHTA and CDR2 FQGTGA. This CDR3 spans 15 amino acids. The CDR3 region has the DNA TGTGCCAGCAGCTCCACATACTCTGGGGCCAGCGTCCTGACTTTC. It yields the protein CASSSTYSGASVLTF.

This clone showed up just once. The rearrangement uses TRBV7-3 and TRBJ1-1, with 8 bases lining up with TRBD1. Germline trimming cut 5 bases from V and 7 bases from J; bases unmatched to any gene: 9. Germline V CDR1 and CDR2: SGHTA, FQGTGA. The CDR3 is 14 residues long. The CDR3 DNA follows: TGTGCCAGCAGCGCTCTACAGGGGGGCGGTGAAGCTTTCTTT. It yields the protein CASSALQGGGEAFF. The complete variable domain, with remaining parts taken from reference TRBV7-3 and TRBJ1-1, reads GAGVSQTPSNKVTEKGKYVELRCDPISGHTALYWYRQSLGQGPEFLIYFQGTGAADDSGLPNDRFFAVRPEGSVSTLKIQRTERGDSAVYLCASSALQGGGEAFFGQGTRLTVV.

This chain links TRBV2 with TRBJ2-7; the match to TRBD2 covers 7 bases. The CDR3 is 12 amino acids. Trimming removed 6 bases from V and 5 bases from J; junction bases left unmatched: 4. Germline values: CDR1 SNHLY, CDR2 FYNNEI. CDR3 coding DNA: TGTGCCAGCAGGGGGGGGACGCACGAGCAGTACTTC. It yields the protein CASRGGTHEQYF. Combining the CDR3 with reference TRBV2 and TRBJ2-7 gives the whole variable domain EPEVTQTPSHQVTQMGQEVILRCVPISNHLYFYWYRQILGQKVEFLVSFYNNEISEKSEIFDDQFSVERPDGSNFTLKIRSTKLEDSAMYFCASRGGTHEQYFGPGTRLTVT.

This rearrangement joins TRBV28 to TRBJ2-2, with D hard to call. The germline V gene has CDR1 MDHEN and CDR2 SYDVKM. The CDR3 extends over 15 amino acids. Trimming took 7 bases from V and 0 from J, leaving 12 bases between them. The CDR3 DNA is TGTGCCAGCAAGAGGCACGATTCGAACACCGGGGAGCTGTTTTTT. This translates into CASKRHDSNTGELFF.

This clone was observed a single time. The rearrangement uses TRBV28 and TRBJ2-5; 7 bases agree with TRBD1. With V trimmed by 6 bases and J by 3 bases, 4 bases remained unmatched. This CDR3 has 13 residues. Germline V gene lookup returns CDR1 MDHEN and CDR2 SYDVKM. The CDR3 spells CASSRTGEETQYF. The CDR3 DNA reads as TGTGCCAGCAGCCGAACAGGGGAAGAGACCCAGTACTTC.